Below are 25 T cell receptor beta chains sequenced from a single sample in a study of beta chain features in type 1 diabetes. General study results and limits: TCRB CDR3s were moderately but significantly shorter in Type 1 diabetes patients in all four CD4+ subsets.

Every isolated RNA sample was fully reverse transcribed, so sequencing captured expressed TCRB transcripts. Data came from immunoSEQ multiplex PCR; TCRdb stores just in-frame clones and leaves some out. The sample has some 350,000 clones, around a tenth seen once; the top ten hold roughly 0.6%. These receptors have no known antigen. Sequencing was performed on central memory CD4+ T cells from blood. These TCRs come from a man aged 30 to 39 with type 1 diabetes.

This chain links TRBV5-1 with TRBJ2-1; 7 bases fit TRBD2. V shed 2 bases, J shed 1 base, and the junction held 9 bases outside the gene matches. The CDR3 covers 17 residues. Germline V CDR1 and CDR2: SGHRS, YFSETQ. The CDR3 DNA follows: TGCGCCAGCAGCTTACTCGTTGGCGGGGGATCCTACAATGAGCAGTTCTTC. This gives the protein CASSLLVGGGSYNEQFF.

The chain joins TRBV5-4 to TRBJ1-2; 7 bases match TRBD1. This CDR3 contains 15 residues. The germline V gene encodes CDR1 SGHNT and CDR2 YYREEE (reference sequence). V shed 4 bases and J 3 bases; nucleotides not matched to a gene: 9. The CDR3 loop is CASSDGTGADYGYTF. The CDR3 bases are TGTGCCAGCAGCGATGGAACAGGGGCAGACTATGGCTACACCTTC.

There are a few counts of this clone. The V call is TRBV30, the J call TRBJ1-5; D gene ambiguous. The CDR3 is made up of 13 amino acids. Trimming removed 0 bases at V and 5 bases at J, with 8 bases between. CDR1 is GTSNPN and CDR2 is SVGIG in the germline V gene (reference sequence). The CDR3 region is CAWSVELYQPQHF. CDR3 in DNA: TGTGCCTGGAGTGTTGAGCTGTATCAGCCCCAGCATTTT.

The rearrangement joins TRBV7-9 to TRBJ2-5; TRBD2 might be the D (6 bases). The CDR3 covers 12 residues. Trimming stripped 8 bases from V and 4 bases from J, with 11 bases between. CDR1 SEHNR and CDR2 FQNEAQ come from the germline V gene (reference sequence). The CDR3 nucleotides are TGTGCCAGCGTCGGGAGAACAGAGACCCAGTACTTC. Its translation: CASVGRTETQYF.

This clone has just a few counts. The chain carries TRBV29-1 and TRBJ2-1; D might be TRBD2 (6 bases). Germline assignment: CDR1 SQVTM and CDR2 ANQGSEA. With 7 bases removed from V and 6 bases from J, the gap between germline ends came to 16 bases. The CDR3 consists of 13 residues. DNA of the CDR3: TGCAGCGCCCCCTTAGCCGGGGGCAATGAGCAGTTCTTC. Translation: CSAPLAGGNEQFF.

This clone was detected a few times. Other nucleotide sequences in the sample specify the same CDR3. V is TRBV18 and J is TRBJ2-6; D tentatively reads TRBD1 or TRBD2 (5 bases each). This CDR3 comprises 17 residues. From germline, CDR1 is KGHSH and CDR2 LQKENI. Trimming left V 6 bases short and J 0 bases short, with 15 bases between. The CDR3 here is CASSPSEGNSGANVLTF. The CDR3 coding sequence is TGTGCCAGCTCGCCATCCGAGGGGAACTCTGGGGCCAACGTCCTGACTTTC.

This clone has just a few counts. The gene calls are TRBV7-2 and TRBJ1-2; D is unresolved. This CDR3 comprises 15 residues. Trimming stripped 5 bases from V and 10 bases from J, with 23 bases between. Looked up from germline, CDR1 is SGHTA and CDR2 is FQGNSA. CDR3 coding DNA: TGTGCCAGCAGCCAGGACCCCGGAAGGCCTCTTACCTACACCTTC. This sequence encodes CASSQDPGRPLTYTF.

The gene calls are TRBV7-9 and TRBJ2-7; TRBD1 is a possible D gene (5 bases). This CDR3 has 12 residues. The germline V and J ends were trimmed by 7 bases and 3 bases, with 10 bases remaining between them. Germline-derived CDR1 and CDR2 are SEHNR and FQNEAQ (reference sequence). The CDR3 DNA is TGTGCCAGCAAGCAAACAGGCTACGAGCAGTACTTC. Its translation: CASKQTGYEQYF.

In its sample, this clone was seen a few times. The chain carries TRBV19 and TRBJ2-1; D gene uncertain. CDR1 and CDR2 from the germline V gene are LNHDA and SQIVND (reference sequence). V gave up 7 bases and J gave up 0 bases, with 22 bases separating them. CDR3 length: 18 residues. DNA for the CDR3: TGTGCCAGTAACGAAAGGCCGAAAGGGCAGCCCTCCTACAATGAGCAGTTCTTC. Amino acid sequence: CASNERPKGQPSYNEQFF.

This clone was seen ten or more times. The genes are TRBV7-3 and TRBJ2-1; 8 bases are shared with TRBD2. V trimming: 5 bases; J trimming: 8 bases; junction bases outside the gene matches: 11. Germline V gene sequence: CDR1 SGHTA, CDR2 FQGTGA. The CDR3 has 15 amino acids. CDR3: CASSPYLAGGDEQFF. As DNA, the CDR3 is TGTGCCAGCAGCCCCTACCTAGCGGGTGGCGATGAGCAGTTCTTC.

J is TRBJ1-1 and V is TRBV18; D is ambiguous. Trimming took 3 bases from V and 0 from J, leaving 17 bases between them. The germline gives CDR1 KGHSH, CDR2 LQKENI. The CDR3 loop spans 17 amino acids. As DNA, the CDR3 is TGTGCCAGCTCACCCCCCACGGGCCTGGGTATGAACACTGAAGCTTTCTTT. Translation gives CASSPPTGLGMNTEAFF.

This clone was detected only a few times. The chain is built from TRBV6-6 and TRBJ1-2; D call uncertain. Trimming took 0 bases from V and 12 from J, leaving 14 bases between them. There are 13 residues in the CDR3. From germline, CDR1 is MNHNY and CDR2 SVGAGI (reference sequence). The CDR3 sequence: CASSYSIDRPNTF. Here the CDR3 DNA reads TGTGCCAGCAGTTACTCGATCGACCGCCCCAACACCTTC.

The sample holds a few counts of this clone. The V gene is TRBV29-1, the J gene TRBJ2-2, with 8 bases fitting TRBD2. In germline, CDR1 is SQVTM, CDR2 ANQGSEA. Trimming at V came to 3 bases and at J to 1 base, leaving 4 bases not matched to a gene. The CDR3 has 15 residues. The CDR3 is CSVDSAGGNTGELFF. The CDR3 DNA follows: TGCAGCGTTGATTCCGCGGGAGGGAACACCGGGGAGCTGTTTTTT.

This clone has at least ten counts. The gene calls are TRBV19 and TRBJ2-4; 7 bases match TRBD1. Per germline, CDR1 LNHDA and CDR2 SQIVND (reference sequence). With 8 bases clipped from V and 0 bases from J, the junction kept 4 bases outside the gene matches. The CDR3 is 14 amino acids. The CDR3 protein is CASRQGLAKNIQYF. In DNA, the CDR3 is TGTGCCAGTCGACAGGGCTTAGCCAAAAACATTCAGTACTTC.

This chain connects TRBV28 to TRBJ2-3, with 8 bases aligning to TRBD2. CDR1 is MDHEN and CDR2 is SYDVKM in the germline V gene. The CDR3 contains 17 residues. The V and J ends lost 4 bases and 6 bases, in that order; junction bases with no gene match: 15. In DNA form, the CDR3 reads TGTGCCAGCAGTTCCCCCCGGGGAGCGGGAGATAGGGATACGCAGTATTTT. As protein: CASSSPRGAGDRDTQYF.

This clone showed up many times. The rearrangement uses TRBV2 and TRBJ1-1; unclear D gene. Germline-derived CDR1 and CDR2 are SNHLY and FYNNEI. V lost 5 bases and J lost 4, with 8 bases in between. There are 12 residues in the CDR3. The CDR3 is CASSKSTTEAFF. CDR3 nucleotide sequence: TGTGCCAGCAGTAAATCAACCACTGAAGCTTTCTTT.

This clone was recorded at least ten times. V gene TRBV27 combines with J gene TRBJ2-1; 10 bases map to TRBD2. V was pared by 6 bases and J by 15 bases, with 23 bases of the junction left unmatched. Germline CDR1 is MNHEY and CDR2 is SMNVEV (reference sequence). The CDR3 runs 17 residues. CDR3 sequence: CASSDPGLAGDRYRVFF. CDR3 coding DNA: TGTGCCAGCAGCGACCCCGGGCTAGCGGGAGACCGGTACCGGGTGTTCTTC.

The rearrangement links TRBV14 to TRBJ2-5, with D uncertain. The germline gives CDR1 SGHDN, CDR2 FVKESK. The CDR3 totals 12 residues. Trimming cost V 2 bases and J 5 bases, with 6 bases left between them. The CDR3: CASSQRDETQYF. CDR3 DNA: TGTGCCAGCAGCCAAAGGGATGAGACCCAGTACTTC.

This clone has only a few counts. This sequence joins TRBV5-5 and TRBJ2-1, with D unclear. The CDR3 contains 13 residues. The V end was cut by 1 base, the J end by 8 bases, with 10 bases between. Germline assignment: CDR1 SGHKS and CDR2 YYEKEE (reference sequence). The CDR3 sequence is CASSLSPLHEQFF. The CDR3 DNA follows: TGTGCCAGCAGCTTGAGCCCCCTTCATGAGCAGTTCTTC.

This clone appeared once. The chain links TRBV5-4 to TRBJ2-7; the match to TRBD2 covers 11 bases. The germline V gene has CDR1 SGHNT and CDR2 YYREEE (reference sequence). V lost 4 bases and J lost 1; bases outside the gene matches: 4. The CDR3 covers 15 residues. CDR3 residues: CASSLGTSGSYEQYF. In DNA form, the CDR3 reads TGTGCCAGCAGCCTAGGGACTAGCGGTTCCTACGAGCAGTACTTC.

The chain employs TRBV28 and TRBJ2-5; 8 nucleotides align to TRBD1. The assigned J gene may be wrong: the sequence end matches TRBJ2-7 better. The CDR3 extends over 13 amino acids. Germline V CDR1 and CDR2: MDHEN, SYDVKM. As DNA, the CDR3 is TGTGCCAGCAGGGTCACAGGGGGCTACGAGCAGTACTTC. Translating gives CASRVTGGYEQYF.

This rearrangement joins TRBV27 to TRBJ1-3; no firm D call. The V end was cut by 6 bases, the J end by 1 base, with 7 bases between. This CDR3 spans 13 amino acids. Germline-derived CDR1 and CDR2 are MNHEY and SMNVEV (reference sequence). CDR3 sequence: CASRPLSGNTIYF. The CDR3 DNA reads as TGTGCCAGCAGGCCGCTTTCTGGAAACACCATATATTTT.

The V gene is TRBV7-2, the J gene TRBJ2-5; no reliable D call. V was cut by 2 bases and J by 3 bases, with 19 bases left in between. The CDR3 spans 17 residues. Germline CDR1 and CDR2: SGHTA and FQGNSA. Here the CDR3 reads CASSLLWADERKETQYF. The CDR3 DNA follows: TGTGCCAGCAGCTTACTATGGGCTGATGAACGGAAAGAGACCCAGTACTTC.

V is TRBV19 and J is TRBJ2-5; 13 positions match TRBD2. The CDR3 length is 17 residues. CDR1 is LNHDA and CDR2 is SQIVND in the germline V gene (reference sequence). Trimming cost V 4 bases and J 1 base; bases outside gene matches: 6. CDR3 bases: TGTGCCAGTAGTACCCCTGGACTAGCGGGAGTCCAAGAGACCCAGTACTTC. Its protein is CASSTPGLAGVQETQYF.

V gene TRBV7-9 combines with J gene TRBJ1-4; D unresolved. The CDR3 runs to 13 residues. V was clipped by 5 bases and J by 7 bases, with 11 bases between them. Germline V gene lookup returns CDR1 SEHNR and CDR2 FQNEAQ (reference sequence). CDR3 protein: CASSLTHSEKLFF. The CDR3 DNA sequence: TGTGCCAGCAGCCTTACCCATAGTGAAAAACTGTTTTTT.